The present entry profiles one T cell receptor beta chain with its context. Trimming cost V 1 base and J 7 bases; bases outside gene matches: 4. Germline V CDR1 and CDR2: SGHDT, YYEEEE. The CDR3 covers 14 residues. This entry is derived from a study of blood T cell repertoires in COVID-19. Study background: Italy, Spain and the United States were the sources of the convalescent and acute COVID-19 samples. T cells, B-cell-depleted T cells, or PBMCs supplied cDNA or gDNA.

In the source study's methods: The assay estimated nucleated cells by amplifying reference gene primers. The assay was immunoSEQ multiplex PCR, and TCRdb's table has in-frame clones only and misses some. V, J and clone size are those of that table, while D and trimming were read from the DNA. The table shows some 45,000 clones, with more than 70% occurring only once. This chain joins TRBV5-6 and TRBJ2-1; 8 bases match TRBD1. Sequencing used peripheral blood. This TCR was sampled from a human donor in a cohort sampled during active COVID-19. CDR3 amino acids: CASSLMTGANEQFF. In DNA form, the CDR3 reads TGTGCCAGCAGCTTGATGACAGGGGCTAATGAGCAGTTCTTC. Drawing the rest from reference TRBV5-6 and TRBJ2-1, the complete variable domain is DAGVTQSPTHLIKTRGQQVTLRCSPKSGHDTVSWYQQALGQGPQFIFQYYEEEERQRGNFPDRFSGHQFPNYSSELNVNALLLGDSALYLCASSLMTGANEQFFGPGTRLTVL.